This TCR beta chain was observed in a study of regulatory T cells in long-lasting Graves disease. This clonotype was counted a few times. The TCR beta library used iRepertoire HTBI primers with Arm-PCR amplification of CDR3. Under the authors' procedure: Across all samples, 62 TRBV segments and 14 TRBJ segments were identified. One entry per CDR3 protein results from TCRdb running MiXCR on the multiplex PCR reads. These V and J calls derive from TCRdb rather than the authors' analysis. The profile shows about 340,000 distinct CDR3 sequences, 15% to 20% of them singletons. Time point here: persistent/refractory GD, antithyroid drugs over 5 years with positive TRAb. There was RNA extracted from PBMCs, and the TCR library was made from it. Diagnosing Graves' disease relied on the American Thyroid Association guidelines. Germline V CDR1 and CDR2: DFQATT, SNEGSKA (reference sequence). The CDR3 loop spans 16 amino acids. The V gene end was trimmed by 1 base and the J gene end by 7 bases; junction bases not matched to a gene: 13.

This TCR was sampled from a female donor with Graves disease. Specimen: peripheral blood mononuclear cells (PBMCs), collected when the disease was refractory, from a patient treated with antithyroid drugs. V and J are TRBV20-1 and TRBJ1-2, with 9 bases fitting TRBD1. CDR3 sequence: CSARVQSGQGGRGYTF. DNA of the CDR3: TGCAGTGCTAGAGTACAGTCGGGACAGGGCGGACGTGGCTACACCTTC.